This T cell receptor beta chain was identified during a study of blood T cell repertoires in COVID-19 (TCRdb year 2020). Context from the whole study: Collaborator samples came from the United States, Italy and Spain and covered acute and convalescent phases of COVID-19. The prospective study material was composed of cDNA or gDNA derived from T cells, B-cell-depleted T cells, or PBMCs. Deeply sampled blood TCRbeta repertoires from subjects exposed to, actively infected with, or recovered from COVID-19 were included in the dataset. A freely available public database, intended as a resource for researchers studying the immune response to SARS-CoV-2, is where the repertoires were released. Samples were obtained from the ongoing ImmuneRACE study (first 160 participants) and from about 1,300 subjects provided by 6 global collaborators. Sample metadata almost always included a de-identified subject ID, COVID-19 status, age in years and sex. HLA class I and class II types, where available, came from metadata supplied by the sample provider rather than from assay-based typing. Overall results and qualifications from the work: The quantity of clinical and demographic metadata differed by source and by participant and was supplied without curation.

At the junction V is shortened by 8 bases and J by 2 bases, with 15 bases in between. CDR1 SQVTM and CDR2 ANQGSEA were looked up in the germline V gene. The cysteine opens and the phenylalanine closes a CDR3 of 13 amino acids. The entry retains the CDR3 DNA only, 39 bases that are in frame from base 1. TCRbeta CDR3 regions were amplified from genomic DNA using the immunoSEQ Assay, a bias-controlled multiplex PCR. Regarding the original processing steps: Nucleated cell counts per sample were estimated from amplification of reference gene primers within the assay. Sequence reads were collapsed and filtered to measure the absolute abundance of every unique TCRbeta CDR3 rearrangement. For each sample, productive Simpson clonality was calculated as the square root of Simpson's diversity index over productive rearrangements. TCRdb re-hosts the immuneACCESS table, in-frame sequences only. Its copies lack some clones; in the studies checked, an unresolved V gene accounts for under half of them, and the cause for the rest is not known. Clone size and V and J calls were adopted from that table, with D and trimming inferred from the DNA. The sample includes more than 300,000 clones, with 85% to 95% observed a single time. Roughly 3.9% of the sample comes from the top ten.

Worth noting for this clone: Its antigen target is currently unknown. The sample holds no much larger clone one base away, and base qualities are not on file.

In the prospective study, participants were roughly 18 to 90 years old, resided in about 25 geographic areas of the United States, and were enrolled through a virtual design. In the prospective study, cohorts were assigned on the basis of participant-reported clinical history obtained from a screening survey and a study questionnaire. A participant counted as exposed if, within 2 weeks of entering the study, that participant had been in contact with someone who had a PCR-confirmed or clinician-diagnosed COVID-19 case. In the prospective study, whole blood, serum and a nasopharyngeal or oropharyngeal swab were collected from each participant by mobile phlebotomists. Participants in the prospective study had the option to provide additional blood draws and questionnaires over a 2-month period. Blood samples from the prospective study were shipped frozen or at room temperature prior to DNA extraction.

Sequences were obtained from PBMCs or T cells enriched from blood (not recorded which). The sequence links TRBV29-1 to TRBJ1-2; TRBD1 is possibly the D segment (6 matching bases). The receptor was derived from a woman aged 25-40 years who had been exposed to COVID-19. The nucleotide sequence reads as follows: TGCAGCTATGGGGGGGGCAAAAACTATGGCTACACCTTC. Translated, this is CSYGGGKNYGYTF.